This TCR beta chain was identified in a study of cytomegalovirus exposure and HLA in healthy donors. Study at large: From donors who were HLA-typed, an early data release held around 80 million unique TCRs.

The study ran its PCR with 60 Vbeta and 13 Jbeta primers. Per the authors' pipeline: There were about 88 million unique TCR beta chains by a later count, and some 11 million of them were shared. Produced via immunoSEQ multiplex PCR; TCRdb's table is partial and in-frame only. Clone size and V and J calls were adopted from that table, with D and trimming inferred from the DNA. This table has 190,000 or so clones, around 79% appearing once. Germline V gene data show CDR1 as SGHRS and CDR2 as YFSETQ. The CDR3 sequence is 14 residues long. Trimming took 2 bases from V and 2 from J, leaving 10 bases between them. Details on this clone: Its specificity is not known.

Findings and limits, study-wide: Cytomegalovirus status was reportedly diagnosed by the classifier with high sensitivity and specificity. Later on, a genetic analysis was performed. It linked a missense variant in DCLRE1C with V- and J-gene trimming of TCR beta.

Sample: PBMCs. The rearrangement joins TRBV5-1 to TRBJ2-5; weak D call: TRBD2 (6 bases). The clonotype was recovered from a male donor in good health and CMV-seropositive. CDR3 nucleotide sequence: TGCGCCAGCAGCTTCTCCGGGAGACAAGAGACCCAGTACTTC. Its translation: CASSFSGRQETQYF. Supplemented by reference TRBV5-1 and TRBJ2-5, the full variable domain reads KAGVTQTPRYLIKTRGQQVTLSCSPISGHRSVSWYQQTPGQGLQFLFEYFSETQRNKGNFPGRFSGRQFSNSRSEMNVSTLELGDSALYLCASSFSGRQETQYFGPGTRLLVL.